Shown below are 7 T cell receptor beta chains from a single sample sequenced in a study of control samples from healthy donors and cancer patients. Profiling relied on immunoSEQ multiplex PCR, and the TCRdb table lists in-frame clones only, not all of them. The sample has 100,000 to 150,000 clones, around 87% seen once. Sequencing used blood. Source of these receptors: a man aged 35 to 55 in good health.

V usage is TRBV21-1 and J usage is TRBJ1-6. TRBV21-1 is a recognized pseudogene. The CDR3 extends over 19 amino acids. The DNA for the CDR3 is TGTGCCAGCAGCAAATTAGCCAAGACTTACAGCTCCTATAATTCACCCCTCCACTTT. Protein sequence: CASSKLAKTYSSYNSPLHF.

The chain uses TRBV4-1 and TRBJ1-3, with 7 bases that match TRBD1. Trimming at V came to 4 bases and at J to 3 bases, leaving 9 bases not matched to a gene. The length of the CDR3 is 16 residues. Germline loops: CDR1 MGHRA, CDR2 YSYEKL. The CDR3 spells CASSRRTGPDGNTIYF. DNA of the CDR3: TGCGCCAGCAGCCGACGGACAGGACCCGATGGAAACACCATATATTTT.

The rearrangement links TRBV4-3 to TRBJ2-7, with 7 bases fitting TRBD1. In germline, CDR1 is LGHNA, CDR2 YSLEER. Losses at the gene ends were 1 base for V and 0 bases for J; bases not matched to a gene: 6. The CDR3 loop spans 16 amino acids. The CDR3 nucleotides read TGCGCCAGCAGCCAAGTTCCGGGACAGACCTCCTACGAGCAGTACTTC. Amino acid sequence: CASSQVPGQTSYEQYF.

This CDR3 is CASSLGVLAGSHLTDTQYF. For the CDR3, the DNA is TGTGCCAGCAGCTTAGGTGTATTAGCGGGGTCCCACCTCACAGATACGCAGTATTTT. The rearrangement links TRBV7-3 to TRBJ2-3, with TRBD2 identical over 8 bases. Germline CDR1 and CDR2: SGHTA and FQGTGA. Trimming at V came to 2 bases and at J to 2 bases, leaving 15 bases not matched to a gene. The CDR3 length is 19 residues.

The chain has TRBV7-9 and TRBJ2-1; 8 bases fit TRBD1. V lost 0 bases, J lost 3 bases, and 7 bases stayed unmatched. This CDR3 is 17 amino acids long. CDR1 and CDR2 (germline): SEHNR, FQNEAQ (reference sequence). CDR3 nucleotides: TGTGCCAGCAGCTTAGCGCTTTCAGGGGGCGGCTACAATGAGCAGTTCTTC. This encodes CASSLALSGGGYNEQFF.

The V and J genes are TRBV10-3 and TRBJ2-7; D remains ambiguous. Trimming took 2 bases from V and 3 from J, leaving 8 bases between them. Per the germline V gene, CDR1 is ENHRY and CDR2 is SYGVKD. The CDR3 consists of 13 residues. Here the CDR3 DNA reads TGTGCCATCAGTGAGACGCAGAACTACGAGCAGTACTTC. Translation gives CAISETQNYEQYF.

In DNA form, the CDR3 reads TGTGCCACCAGCAGAGATTTGGGGACTAATGAAAAACTGTTTTTT. Translation gives CATSRDLGTNEKLFF. The chain combines TRBV15 with TRBJ1-4; no firm D call. This CDR3 is 15 amino acids long. Deletions cut 0 bases from V and 2 bases from J, with 7 bases between. Germline CDR1 is LNHNV and CDR2 is YYDKDF (reference sequence). Full variable domain (outside the CDR3, taken from reference TRBV15 and TRBJ1-4): DAMVIQNPRYQVTQFGKPVTLSCSQTLNHNVMYWYQQKSSQAPKLLFHYYDKDFNNEADTPDNFQSRRPNTSFCFLDIRSPGLGDTAMYLCATSRDLGTNEKLFFGSGTQLSVL.